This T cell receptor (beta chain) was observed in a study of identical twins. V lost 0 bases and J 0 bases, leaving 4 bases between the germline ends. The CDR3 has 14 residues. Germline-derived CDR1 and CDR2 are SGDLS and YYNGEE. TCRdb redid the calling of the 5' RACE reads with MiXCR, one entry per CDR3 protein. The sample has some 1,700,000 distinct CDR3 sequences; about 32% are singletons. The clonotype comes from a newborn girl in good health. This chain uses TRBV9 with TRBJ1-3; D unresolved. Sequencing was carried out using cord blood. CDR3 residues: CASSVGNSGNTIYF. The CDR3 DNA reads TGTGCCAGCAGCGTAGGAAACTCTGGAAACACCATATATTTT. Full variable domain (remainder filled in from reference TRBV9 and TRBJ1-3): DSGVTQTPKHLITATGQRVTLRCSPRSGDLSVYWYQQSLDQGLQFLIQYYNGEERAKGNILERFSAQQFPDLHSELNLSSLELGDSALYFCASSVGNSGNTIYFGEGSWLTVV.